A single sample gave rise to the 12 T cell receptor beta chains below, sequenced in a study of T cells after yellow fever vaccination (dated by TCRdb to 2018 to 2020). The treatment or condition label for this specimen denotes: live attenuated yellow fever vaccine strain. Libraries came from 5' RACE. TCRdb shows the sequencer as Illumina HiSeq 2500. The raw public data were reprocessed by TCRdb itself: fastp quality trimming at Q25, MiXCR clonotype calling, in-frame beta chains only. Each entry merges the rows of one CDR3 protein and shows their most common DNA and genes. The sample table shows fewer than 85,000 distinct CDR3 sequences, and almost 8% are seen once. The ten largest clones add up to more than 35% of the sample. This material consisted of CD8+ T cells sorted from PBMCs, taken on the day of the yellow fever booster vaccination. Receptors originate from a man aged 25 to 40 who received the YFV17D yellow fever vaccine.

The CDR3 sequence is CASSPPGTGAHSDEQYF. CDR3 DNA: TGTGCCAGCAGCCCTCCCGGGACAGGGGCCCATTCTGATGAGCAGTACTTC. The rearrangement links TRBV7-9 to TRBJ2-7; 10 bases map to TRBD1. The J segment lost 7 bases and the V segment lost 5 bases, leaving 17 bases of the junction unmatched. Germline V lookup: CDR1 SEHNR, CDR2 FQNEAQ (reference sequence). The CDR3 contains 17 residues.

The chain employs TRBV12-3 or TRBV12-4 and TRBJ2-3; 9 nucleotides agree with TRBD2. The CDR3 runs 15 residues. The V and J ends lost 2 bases and 6 bases, in that order; junction bases with no gene match: 6. The CDR3 region is CASSLIGGRDDTQYF. DNA of the CDR3: TGTGCCAGCAGTTTAATTGGCGGGAGGGACGATACGCAGTATTTT.

This clonotype was seen at least ten times. This chain connects TRBV30 to TRBJ2-7, with TRBD1 matching 7 bases. Looked up from germline, CDR1 is GTSNPN and CDR2 is SVGIG (reference sequence). The trim removed 6 bases at V and 1 base at J, leaving 15 bases unmatched. There are 16 residues in the CDR3. The CDR3 loop is CACAPGPGTDSYEQYF. Written as DNA, the CDR3 is TGTGCCTGCGCCCCTGGTCCCGGGACAGATTCCTACGAGCAGTACTTC.

This clonotype was observed a few times. The J gene is TRBJ2-3, the V gene TRBV18, with unresolved D. This CDR3 region has 16 residues. V lost 0 bases and J 2 bases, leaving 12 bases between the germline ends. Germline-derived CDR1 and CDR2 are KGHSH and LQKENI. The CDR3 region is CASSPPNSIPTDTQYF. The CDR3 coding sequence is TGTGCCAGCTCACCACCGAACAGTATACCCACAGATACGCAGTATTTT. The full variable domain, its missing parts supplied by reference TRBV18 and TRBJ2-3, is NAGVMQNPRHLVRRRGQEARLRCSPMKGHSHVYWYRQLPEEGLKFMVYLQKENIIDESGMPKERFSAEFPKEGPSILRIQQVVRGDSAAYFCASSPPNSIPTDTQYFGPGTRLTVL.

This clonotype turned up a few times. The rearrangement joins TRBV29-1 to TRBJ1-1; TRBD1 is a possible D gene (5 bases). CDR1 and CDR2 from the germline V gene are SQVTM and ANQGSEA. The CDR3 extends over 10 amino acids. V lost 6 bases, J lost 6 bases, and 8 bases lay in between. The CDR3 coding sequence is TGCAGCGTGAAGGGGCCTGAAGCTTTCTTT. Residues: CSVKGPEAFF.

A few counts support this clonotype. The V and J genes are TRBV4-3 and TRBJ2-5; no clear D. CDR3 length: 13 residues. Germline V CDR1 and CDR2: LGHNA, YSLEER. Trimming cost V 3 bases and J 5 bases, with 10 bases left between them. CDR3 DNA: TGCGCCAGCAGCCAGGCAGGAAAGGAGACCCAGTACTTC. Protein: CASSQAGKETQYF.

This clonotype was detected ten times or more. V is TRBV7-9 and J is TRBJ2-5; 11 bases fit TRBD2. V lost 5 bases, J lost 4 bases, and 6 bases stayed unmatched. Per the germline V gene, CDR1 is SEHNR and CDR2 is FQNEAQ (reference sequence). The CDR3 runs to 15 residues. CDR3 bases: TGTGCCAGCAGCGGTAGCGGGAGGGCCCTAGAGACCCAGTACTTC. It yields the protein CASSGSGRALETQYF.

The CDR3 region has the DNA TGCAGTGCTAGTCCTAGCGGAGTATACAATGAGCAGTTCTTC. This translates into CSASPSGVYNEQFF. The chain uses TRBV20-1 and TRBJ2-1; 7 nucleotides line up with TRBD2. Germline V gene sequence: CDR1 DFQATT, CDR2 SNEGSKA (reference sequence). The CDR3 is 14 amino acids. Unmatched junction bases numbered 6, after V lost 3 bases and J lost 4 bases.

This clonotype was recorded a few times. The chain carries TRBV6-5 and TRBJ2-7; TRBD2 matches at 11 bases. V lost 1 base, J lost 4 bases, and 3 bases stayed unmatched. CDR3 size: 15 residues. The germline V gene encodes CDR1 MNHEY and CDR2 SVGAGI. The CDR3 coding sequence is TGTGCCAGCAGTTACTATAGCGGGAGGGCTTACGAGCAGTACTTC. This sequence encodes CASSYYSGRAYEQYF.

The rearrangement links TRBV7-9 to TRBJ1-6, with D possibly TRBD1 on 5 matching bases. Trimming removed 2 bases at V and 8 bases at J, with 13 bases between. The CDR3 length is 15 residues. Germline values: CDR1 SEHNR, CDR2 FQNEAQ (reference sequence). The CDR3 loop reads CASSLFAEGHSPLHF. CDR3 in DNA: TGTGCCAGCAGCTTATTCGCAGAGGGGCATTCACCCCTCCACTTT.

The sample holds many counts of this clonotype. The chain combines TRBV27 with TRBJ2-7; 10 bases map to TRBD1. Per the germline V gene, CDR1 is MNHEY and CDR2 is SMNVEV (reference sequence). Trimming took 5 bases from V and 2 from J; bases not matched to a gene: 3. The CDR3 is made up of 14 amino acids. This CDR3 reads CASSAGTGAYEQYF. The CDR3 DNA follows: TGTGCCAGCAGTGCCGGGACAGGGGCCTACGAGCAGTACTTC.

The chain has TRBV11-2 and TRBJ2-7; D may be TRBD1 (5 bases). The V end lost 0 bases, the J end lost 7 bases, and 19 bases lay between the germline ends. The CDR3 is 16 residues long. Germline values: CDR1 SGHAT, CDR2 FQNNGV. The CDR3 sequence is CASSLDSLMGPREQYF. In DNA, the CDR3 is TGTGCCAGCAGCTTAGATTCCCTGATGGGGCCTCGAGAGCAGTACTTC.